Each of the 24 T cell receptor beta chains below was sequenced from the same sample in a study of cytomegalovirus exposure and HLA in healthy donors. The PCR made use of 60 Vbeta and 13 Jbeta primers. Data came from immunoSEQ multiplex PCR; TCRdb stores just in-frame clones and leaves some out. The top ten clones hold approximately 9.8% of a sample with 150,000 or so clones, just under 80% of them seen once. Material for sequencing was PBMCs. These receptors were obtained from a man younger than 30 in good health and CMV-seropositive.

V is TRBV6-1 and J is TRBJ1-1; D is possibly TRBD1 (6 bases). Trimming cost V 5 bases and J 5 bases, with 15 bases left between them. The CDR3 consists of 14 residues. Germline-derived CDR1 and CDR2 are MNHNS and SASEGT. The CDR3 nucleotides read TGTGCCAGCAGTTTGCCAGGGGAATATACTGAAGCTTTCTTT. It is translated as CASSLPGEYTEAFF.

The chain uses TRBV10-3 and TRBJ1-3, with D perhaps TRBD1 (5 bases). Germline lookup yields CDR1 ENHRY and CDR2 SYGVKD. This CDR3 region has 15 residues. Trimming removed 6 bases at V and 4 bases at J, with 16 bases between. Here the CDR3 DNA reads TGTGCCATCAGGCAGCGGGACCCCGTCGGAAACACCATATATTTT. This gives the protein CAIRQRDPVGNTIYF.

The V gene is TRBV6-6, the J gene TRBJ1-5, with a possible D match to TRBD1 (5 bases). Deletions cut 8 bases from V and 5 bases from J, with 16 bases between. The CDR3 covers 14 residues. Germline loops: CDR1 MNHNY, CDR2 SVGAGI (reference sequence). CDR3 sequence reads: CASGDGGVDQPQHF. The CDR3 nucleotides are TGTGCCAGCGGGGACGGGGGGGTCGATCAGCCCCAGCATTTT.

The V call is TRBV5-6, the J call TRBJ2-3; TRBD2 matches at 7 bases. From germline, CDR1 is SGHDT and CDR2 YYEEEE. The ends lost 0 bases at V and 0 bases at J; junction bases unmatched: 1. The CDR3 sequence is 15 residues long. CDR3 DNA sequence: TGTGCCAGCAGCTTGGACGGGGGGAGCACAGATACGCAGTATTTT. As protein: CASSLDGGSTDTQYF.

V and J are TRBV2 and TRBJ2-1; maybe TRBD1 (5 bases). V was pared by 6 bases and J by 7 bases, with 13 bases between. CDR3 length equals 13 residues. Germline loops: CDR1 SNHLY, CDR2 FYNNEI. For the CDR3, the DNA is TGTGCCAGCAGGATGATACCAGGGAATGAGCAGTTCTTC. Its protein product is CASRMIPGNEQFF.

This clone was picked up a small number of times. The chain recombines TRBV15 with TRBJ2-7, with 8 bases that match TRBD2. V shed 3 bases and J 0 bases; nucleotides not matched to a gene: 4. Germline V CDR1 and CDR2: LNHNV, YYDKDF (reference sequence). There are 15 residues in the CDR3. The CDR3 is CATSRDSGSSYEQYF. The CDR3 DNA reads TGTGCCACCAGCAGGGACAGCGGGAGCTCCTACGAGCAGTACTTC.

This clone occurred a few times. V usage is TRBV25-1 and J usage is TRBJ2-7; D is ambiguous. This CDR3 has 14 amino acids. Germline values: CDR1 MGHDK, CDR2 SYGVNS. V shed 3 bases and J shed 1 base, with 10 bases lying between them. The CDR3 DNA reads TGTGCCAGCAGTGATCCAGGCCTTTCCTACGAGCAGTACTTC. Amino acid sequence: CASSDPGLSYEQYF.

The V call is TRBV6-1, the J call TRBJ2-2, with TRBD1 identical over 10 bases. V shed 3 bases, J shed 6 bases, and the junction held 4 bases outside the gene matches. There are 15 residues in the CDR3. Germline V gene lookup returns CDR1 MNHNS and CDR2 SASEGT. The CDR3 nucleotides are TGTGCCAGCAGTGAGCGGGACAGGGGTGCCGGGGAGCTGTTTTTT. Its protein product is CASSERDRGAGELFF.

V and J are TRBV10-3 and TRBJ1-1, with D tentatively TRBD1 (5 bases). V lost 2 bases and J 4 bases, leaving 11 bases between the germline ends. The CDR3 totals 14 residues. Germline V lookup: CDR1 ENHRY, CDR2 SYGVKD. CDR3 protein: CAISEKGSGTEAFF. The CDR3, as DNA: TGTGCCATCAGTGAGAAGGGGTCGGGCACTGAAGCTTTCTTT.

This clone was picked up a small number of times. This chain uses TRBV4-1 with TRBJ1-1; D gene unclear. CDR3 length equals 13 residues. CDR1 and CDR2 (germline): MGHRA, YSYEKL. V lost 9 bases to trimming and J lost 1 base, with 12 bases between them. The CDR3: CASQSGANTEAFF. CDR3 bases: TGCGCCAGTCAATCGGGTGCGAACACTGAAGCTTTCTTT.

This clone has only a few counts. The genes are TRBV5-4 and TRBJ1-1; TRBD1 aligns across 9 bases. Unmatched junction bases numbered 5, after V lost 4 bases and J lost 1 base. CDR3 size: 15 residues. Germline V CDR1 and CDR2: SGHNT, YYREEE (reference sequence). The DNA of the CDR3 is TGTGCCAGCAGCCCGACAGGGGGGGGGAACACTGAAGCTTTCTTT. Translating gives CASSPTGGGNTEAFF.

CDR3 DNA: TGTGCCAGTAGTGTCCGACACGACAATGAGCAGTTCTTC. It encodes CASSVRHDNEQFF. This chain joins TRBV19 and TRBJ2-1; D ambiguous. The CDR3 length is 13 residues. V lost 5 bases to trimming and J lost 5 bases, with 10 bases between them. CDR1 is LNHDA and CDR2 is SQIVND in the germline V gene (reference sequence).

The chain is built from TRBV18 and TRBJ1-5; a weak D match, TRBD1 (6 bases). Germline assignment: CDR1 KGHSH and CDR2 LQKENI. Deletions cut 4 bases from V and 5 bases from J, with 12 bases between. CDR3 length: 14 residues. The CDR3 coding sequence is TGTGCCAGCTCACGACAGGCCGGGGATCAGCCCCAGCATTTT. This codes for CASSRQAGDQPQHF. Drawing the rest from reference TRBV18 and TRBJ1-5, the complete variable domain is NAGVMQNPRHLVRRRGQEARLRCSPMKGHSHVYWYRQLPEEGLKFMVYLQKENIIDESGMPKERFSAEFPKEGPSILRIQQVVRGDSAAYFCASSRQAGDQPQHFGDGTRLSIL.

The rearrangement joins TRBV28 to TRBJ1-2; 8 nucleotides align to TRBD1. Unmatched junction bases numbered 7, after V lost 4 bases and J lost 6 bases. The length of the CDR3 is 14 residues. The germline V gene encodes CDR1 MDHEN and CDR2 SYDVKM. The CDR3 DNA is TGTGCCAGCAGTTCAGGGACAGGTCGGAATGGCTACACCTTC. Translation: CASSSGTGRNGYTF.

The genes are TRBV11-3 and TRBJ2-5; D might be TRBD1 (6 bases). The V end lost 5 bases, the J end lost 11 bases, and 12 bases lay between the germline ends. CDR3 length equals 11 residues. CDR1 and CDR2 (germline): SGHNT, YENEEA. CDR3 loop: CASSQGREQYF. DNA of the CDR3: TGTGCCAGCAGCCAGGGGAGAGAGCAGTACTTC.

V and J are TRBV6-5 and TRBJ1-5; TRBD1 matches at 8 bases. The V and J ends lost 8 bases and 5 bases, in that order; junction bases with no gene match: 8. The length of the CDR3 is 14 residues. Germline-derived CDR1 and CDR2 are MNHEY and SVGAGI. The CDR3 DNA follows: TGTGCCAGCGGTACAGGGGGAACATATCAGCCCCAGCATTTT. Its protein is CASGTGGTYQPQHF.

The CDR3 nucleotides read TGTGCCAGCAGCTACCCGTCTGGGGAGGATGGCTACACCTTC. This codes for CASSYPSGEDGYTF. V and J are TRBV13 and TRBJ1-2; D uncertain. V gave up 4 bases and J gave up 6 bases, with 15 bases separating them. The CDR3 has 14 residues. Germline-derived CDR1 and CDR2 are PRHDT and FYEKMQ (reference sequence).

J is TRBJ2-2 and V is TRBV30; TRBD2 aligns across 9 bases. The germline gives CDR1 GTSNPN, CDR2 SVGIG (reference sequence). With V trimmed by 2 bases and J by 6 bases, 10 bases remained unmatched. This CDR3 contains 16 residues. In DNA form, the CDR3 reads TGTGCCTGGAGTCAAGGTAGCGGGAGAAACCCCGGGGAGCTGTTTTTT. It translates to CAWSQGSGRNPGELFF.

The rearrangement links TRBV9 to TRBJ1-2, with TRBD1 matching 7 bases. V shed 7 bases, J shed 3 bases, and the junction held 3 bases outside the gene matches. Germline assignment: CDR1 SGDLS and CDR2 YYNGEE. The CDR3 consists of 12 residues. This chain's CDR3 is CASSGGDYGYTF. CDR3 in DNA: TGTGCCAGCTCAGGGGGAGACTATGGCTACACCTTC.

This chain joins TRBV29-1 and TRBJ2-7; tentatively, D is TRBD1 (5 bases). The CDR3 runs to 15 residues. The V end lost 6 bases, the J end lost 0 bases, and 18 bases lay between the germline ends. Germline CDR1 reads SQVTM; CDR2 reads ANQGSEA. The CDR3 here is CSVEKTGPHSYEQYF. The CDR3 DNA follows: TGCAGCGTCGAAAAAACAGGACCCCACTCCTACGAGCAGTACTTC.

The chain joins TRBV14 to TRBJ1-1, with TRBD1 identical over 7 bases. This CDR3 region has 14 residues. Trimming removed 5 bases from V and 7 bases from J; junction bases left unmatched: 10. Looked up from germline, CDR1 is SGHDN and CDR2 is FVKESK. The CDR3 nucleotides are TGTGCCAGCAGCGCCAGGGGGATGTTAGGTGAAGCTTTCTTT. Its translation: CASSARGMLGEAFF.

Here the CDR3 reads CASSSIQGQGYFEQYF. The CDR3 coding sequence is TGTGCCAGCTCATCTATCCAGGGACAGGGGTATTTCGAGCAGTACTTC. The V call is TRBV18, the J call TRBJ2-7, with 10 positions matching TRBD1. CDR1 and CDR2 from the germline V gene are KGHSH and LQKENI. This CDR3 contains 16 residues. Unmatched junction bases numbered 13, after V lost 5 bases and J lost 6 bases.

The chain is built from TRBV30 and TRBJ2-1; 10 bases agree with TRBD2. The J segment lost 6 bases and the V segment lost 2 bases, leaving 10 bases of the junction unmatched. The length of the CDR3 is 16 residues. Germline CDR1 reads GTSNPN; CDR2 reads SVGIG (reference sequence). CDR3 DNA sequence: TGTGCCTGGAGTATCGCTAGCGGGAGTGAGGGCAATGAGCAGTTCTTC. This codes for CAWSIASGSEGNEQFF.

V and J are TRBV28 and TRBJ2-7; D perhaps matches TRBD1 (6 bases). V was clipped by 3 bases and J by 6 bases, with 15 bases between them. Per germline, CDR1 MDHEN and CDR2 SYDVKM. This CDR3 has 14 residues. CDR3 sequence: CASSLGREGGEQYF. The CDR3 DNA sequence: TGTGCCAGCAGTTTGGGCAGGGAAGGGGGCGAGCAGTACTTC.